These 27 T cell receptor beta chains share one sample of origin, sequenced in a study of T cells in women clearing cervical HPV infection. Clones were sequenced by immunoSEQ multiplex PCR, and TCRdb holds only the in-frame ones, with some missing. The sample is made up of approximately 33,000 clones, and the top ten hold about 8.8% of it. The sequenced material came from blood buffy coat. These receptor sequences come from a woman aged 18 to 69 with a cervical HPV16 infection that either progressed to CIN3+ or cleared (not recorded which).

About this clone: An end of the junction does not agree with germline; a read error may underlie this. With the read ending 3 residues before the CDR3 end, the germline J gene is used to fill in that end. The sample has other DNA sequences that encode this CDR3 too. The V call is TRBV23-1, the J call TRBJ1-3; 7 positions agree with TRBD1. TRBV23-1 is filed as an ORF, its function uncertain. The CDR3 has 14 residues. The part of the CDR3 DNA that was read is TGCGCCAGCAGTCAGAGGGGGCCTGGAAACACT. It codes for CASSQRGPGNT. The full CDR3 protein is CASSQRGPGNTIYF.

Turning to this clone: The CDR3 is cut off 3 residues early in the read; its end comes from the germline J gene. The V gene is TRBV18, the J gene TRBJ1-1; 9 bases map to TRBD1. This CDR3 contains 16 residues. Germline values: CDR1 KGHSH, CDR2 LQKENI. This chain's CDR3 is CASSSTGGRVTSEAFF. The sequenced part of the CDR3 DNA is TGTGCCAGCTCGTCAACAGGGGGCCGCGTCACCTCAGAA.

CDR3 bases read: TGTGCCAGCAGGGACACCACTAGCACAGATACG. This codes for CASRDTTSTDT. The complete CDR3 protein is CASRDTTSTDTQYF. V and J are TRBV2 and TRBJ2-3, with D maybe TRBD1 (5 bases). The read terminates 3 residues before the CDR3 end, so the remaining end is supplied by the germline J gene. The CDR3 is 14 amino acids. Germline V gene sequence: CDR1 SNHLY, CDR2 FYNNEI. V was clipped by 6 bases and J by 0 bases, with 10 bases between them. The whole variable domain, filled in from reference TRBV2 and TRBJ2-3, reads EPEVTQTPSHQVTQMGQEVILRCVPISNHLYFYWYRQILGQKVEFLVSFYNNEISEKSEIFDDQFSVERPDGSNFTLKIRSTKLEDSAMYFCASRDTTSTDTQYFGPGTRLTVL.

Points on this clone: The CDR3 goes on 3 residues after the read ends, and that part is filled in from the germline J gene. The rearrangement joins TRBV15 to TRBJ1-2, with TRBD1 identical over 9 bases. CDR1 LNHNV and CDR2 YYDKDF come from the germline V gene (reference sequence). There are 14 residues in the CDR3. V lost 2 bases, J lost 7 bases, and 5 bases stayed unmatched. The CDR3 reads CATSRKTGGIGYTF. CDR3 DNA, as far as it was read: TGTGCCACCAGCAGAAAAACAGGGGGCATTGGC.

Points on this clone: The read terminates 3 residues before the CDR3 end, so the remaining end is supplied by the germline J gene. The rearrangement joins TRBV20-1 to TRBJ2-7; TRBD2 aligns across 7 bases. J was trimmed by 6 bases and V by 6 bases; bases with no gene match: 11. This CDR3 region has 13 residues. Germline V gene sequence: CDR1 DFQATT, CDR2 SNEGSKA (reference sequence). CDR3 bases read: TGCAGTGCCCCGTGGGGGGGGGAACGCGAG. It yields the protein CSAPWGGERE. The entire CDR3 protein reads CSAPWGGEREQYF.

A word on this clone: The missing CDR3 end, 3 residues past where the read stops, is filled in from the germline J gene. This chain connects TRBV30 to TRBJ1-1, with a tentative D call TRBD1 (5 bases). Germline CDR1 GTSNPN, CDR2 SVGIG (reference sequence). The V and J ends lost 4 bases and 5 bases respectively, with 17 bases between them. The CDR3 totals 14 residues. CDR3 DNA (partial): TGTGCCTGGACGGCAGGGCCGCAGGGTACTGAA. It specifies CAWTAGPQGTE. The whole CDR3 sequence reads CAWTAGPQGTEAFF.

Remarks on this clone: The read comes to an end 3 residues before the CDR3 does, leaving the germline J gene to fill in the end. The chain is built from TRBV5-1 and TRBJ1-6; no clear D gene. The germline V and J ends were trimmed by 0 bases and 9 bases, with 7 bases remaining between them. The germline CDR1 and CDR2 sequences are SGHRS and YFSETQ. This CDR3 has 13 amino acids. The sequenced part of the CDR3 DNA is TGCGCCAGCAGCTTGGGGTACGGTTCACCC. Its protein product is CASSLGYGSP. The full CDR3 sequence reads CASSLGYGSPLHF.

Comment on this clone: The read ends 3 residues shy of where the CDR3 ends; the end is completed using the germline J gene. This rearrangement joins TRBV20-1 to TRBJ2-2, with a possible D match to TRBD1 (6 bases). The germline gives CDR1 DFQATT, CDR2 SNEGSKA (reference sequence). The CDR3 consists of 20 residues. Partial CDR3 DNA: TGCAGTGCTAGAGTAGCACCCTATTTCCGACAGGAGGCAACTAATGAAAAG. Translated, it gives CSARVAPYFRQEATNEK. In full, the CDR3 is CSARVAPYFRQEATNEKLFF.

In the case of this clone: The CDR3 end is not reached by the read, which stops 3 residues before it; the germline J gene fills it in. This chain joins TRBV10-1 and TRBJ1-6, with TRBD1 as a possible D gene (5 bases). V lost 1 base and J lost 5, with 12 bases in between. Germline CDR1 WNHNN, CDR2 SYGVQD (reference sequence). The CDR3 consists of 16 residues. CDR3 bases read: TGCGCCAGCAGTGAGTGGGGCCAGCCCAATAATTCACCC. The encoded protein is CASSEWGQPNNSP. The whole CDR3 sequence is CASSEWGQPNNSPLHF.

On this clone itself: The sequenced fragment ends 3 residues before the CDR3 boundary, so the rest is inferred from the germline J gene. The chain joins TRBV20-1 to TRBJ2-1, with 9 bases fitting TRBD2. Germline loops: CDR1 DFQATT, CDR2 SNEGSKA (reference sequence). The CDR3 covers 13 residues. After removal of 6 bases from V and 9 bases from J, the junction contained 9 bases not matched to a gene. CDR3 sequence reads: CSAGGTSRGEQFF. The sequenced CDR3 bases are TGCAGTGCAGGCGGGACTAGCAGGGGTGAG.

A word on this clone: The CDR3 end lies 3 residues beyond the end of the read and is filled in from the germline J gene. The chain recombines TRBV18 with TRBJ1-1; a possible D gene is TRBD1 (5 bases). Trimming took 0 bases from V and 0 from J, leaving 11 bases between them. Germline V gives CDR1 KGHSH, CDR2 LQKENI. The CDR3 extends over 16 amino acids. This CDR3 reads CASSPPRGLMNTEAFF. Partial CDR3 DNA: TGTGCCAGCTCACCACCGAGGGGACTCATGAACACTGAA.

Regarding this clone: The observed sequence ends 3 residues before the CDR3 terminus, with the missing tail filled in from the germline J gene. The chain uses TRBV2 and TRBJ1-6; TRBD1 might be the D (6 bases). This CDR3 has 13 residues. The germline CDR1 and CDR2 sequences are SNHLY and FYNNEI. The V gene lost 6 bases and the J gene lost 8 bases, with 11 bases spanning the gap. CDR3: CASRVQGHSPLHF. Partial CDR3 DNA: TGTGCCAGCAGGGTACAGGGACATTCACCC.

This CDR3 is CASSEDSRQSAIPQHF. The covered CDR3 bases are TGTGCCAGCAGTGAAGACTCTCGGCAAAGCGCTATACCC. This chain uses TRBV6-1 with TRBJ1-5; D gene unclear. The CDR3 goes on 3 residues after the read ends, and that part is filled in from the germline J gene. The CDR3 spans 16 residues. Looked up from germline, CDR1 is MNHNS and CDR2 is SASEGT.

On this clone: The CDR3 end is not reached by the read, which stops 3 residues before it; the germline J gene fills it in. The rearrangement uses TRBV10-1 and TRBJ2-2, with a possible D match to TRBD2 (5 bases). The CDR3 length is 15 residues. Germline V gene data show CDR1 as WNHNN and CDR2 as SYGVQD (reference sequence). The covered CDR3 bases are TGCGCCAGCAGGGGTCGGGGTTCAACTAATGAAAAG. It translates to CASRGRGSTNEK. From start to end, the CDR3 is CASRGRGSTNEKLFF.

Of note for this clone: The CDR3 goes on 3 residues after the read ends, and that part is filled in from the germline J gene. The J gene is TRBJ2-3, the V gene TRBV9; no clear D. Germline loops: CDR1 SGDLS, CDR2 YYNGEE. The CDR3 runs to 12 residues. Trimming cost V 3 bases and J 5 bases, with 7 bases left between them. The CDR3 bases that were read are TGTGCCAGCAGCGGACTCGAAGATACG. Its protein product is CASSGLEDT. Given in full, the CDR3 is CASSGLEDTQYF.

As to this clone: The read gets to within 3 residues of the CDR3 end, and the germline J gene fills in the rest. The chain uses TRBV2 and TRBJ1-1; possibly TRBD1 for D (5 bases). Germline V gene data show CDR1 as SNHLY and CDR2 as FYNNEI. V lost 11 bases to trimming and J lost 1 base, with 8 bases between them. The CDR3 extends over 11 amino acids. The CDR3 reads CAAGGNTEAFF. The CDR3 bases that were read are TGTGCCGCGGGGGGGAACACTGAA.

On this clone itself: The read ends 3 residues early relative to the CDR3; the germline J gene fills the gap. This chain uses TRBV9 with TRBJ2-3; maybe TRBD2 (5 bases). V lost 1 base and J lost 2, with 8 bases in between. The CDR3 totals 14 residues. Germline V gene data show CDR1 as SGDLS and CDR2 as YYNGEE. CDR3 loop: CASSVLAITDTQYF. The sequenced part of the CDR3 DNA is TGTGCCAGCAGCGTACTAGCTATCACAGATACG.

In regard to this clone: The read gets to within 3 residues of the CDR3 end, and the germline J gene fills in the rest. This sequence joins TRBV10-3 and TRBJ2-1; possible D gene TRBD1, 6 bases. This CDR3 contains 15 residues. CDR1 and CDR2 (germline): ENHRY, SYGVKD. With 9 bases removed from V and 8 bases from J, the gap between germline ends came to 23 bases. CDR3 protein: CAIIRTNTGLDEQFF. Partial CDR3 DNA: TGTGCCATTATCCGAACAAATACAGGGTTGGATGAG.

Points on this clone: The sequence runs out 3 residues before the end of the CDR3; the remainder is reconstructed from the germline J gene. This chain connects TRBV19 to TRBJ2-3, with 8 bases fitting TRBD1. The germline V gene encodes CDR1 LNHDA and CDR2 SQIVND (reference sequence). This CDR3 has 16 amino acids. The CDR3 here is CASSNPAGGAGQPQYF. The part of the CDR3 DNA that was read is TGTGCCAGTAGCAATCCTGCAGGGGGCGCGGGACAGCCG.

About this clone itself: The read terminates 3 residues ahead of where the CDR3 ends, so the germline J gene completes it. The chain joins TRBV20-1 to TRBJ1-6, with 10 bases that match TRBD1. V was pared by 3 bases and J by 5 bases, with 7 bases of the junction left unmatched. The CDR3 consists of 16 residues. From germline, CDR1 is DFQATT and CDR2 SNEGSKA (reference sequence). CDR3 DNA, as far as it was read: TGCAGTGCTAGTGAGACCGGGACAGGGGATAATTCACCC. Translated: CSASETGTGDNSP. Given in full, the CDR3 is CSASETGTGDNSPLHF.

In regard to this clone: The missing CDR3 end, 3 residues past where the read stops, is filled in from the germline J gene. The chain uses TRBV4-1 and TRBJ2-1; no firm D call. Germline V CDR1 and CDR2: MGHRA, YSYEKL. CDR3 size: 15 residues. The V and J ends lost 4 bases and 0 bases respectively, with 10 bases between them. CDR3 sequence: CASSRPSLSYNEQFF. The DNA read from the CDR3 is TGCGCCAGCAGCCGTCCCTCTCTCTCCTACAATGAG.

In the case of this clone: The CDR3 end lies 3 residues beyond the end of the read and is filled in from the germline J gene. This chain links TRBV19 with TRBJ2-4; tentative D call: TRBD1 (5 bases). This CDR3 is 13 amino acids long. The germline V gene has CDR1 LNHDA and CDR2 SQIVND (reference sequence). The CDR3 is CASSIRANYGQYF. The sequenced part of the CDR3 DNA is TGTGCCAGTAGTATCAGGGCTAACTATGGT. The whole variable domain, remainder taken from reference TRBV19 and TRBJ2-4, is DGGITQSPKYLFRKEGQNVTLSCEQNLNHDAMYWYRQDPGQGLRLIYYSQIVNDFQKGDIAEGYSVSREKKESFPLTVTSAQKNPTAFYLCASSIRANYGQYFGAGTRLSVL.

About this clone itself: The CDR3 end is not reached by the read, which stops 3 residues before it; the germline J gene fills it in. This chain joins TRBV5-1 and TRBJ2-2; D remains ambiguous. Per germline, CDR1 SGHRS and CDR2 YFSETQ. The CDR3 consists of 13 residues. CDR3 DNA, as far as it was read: TGCGCCAGCAGCTTGGGGTACGGTTCACCG. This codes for CASSLGYGSP. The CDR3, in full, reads CASSLGYGSPLFF.

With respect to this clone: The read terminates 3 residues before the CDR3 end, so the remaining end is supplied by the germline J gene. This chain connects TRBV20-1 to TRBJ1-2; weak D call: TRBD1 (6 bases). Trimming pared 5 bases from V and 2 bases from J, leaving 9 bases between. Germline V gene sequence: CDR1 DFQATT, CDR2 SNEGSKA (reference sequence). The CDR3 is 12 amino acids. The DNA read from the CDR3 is TGCAGTGCTTGGACAGACAACTATGGC. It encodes CSAWTDNYG. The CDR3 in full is CSAWTDNYGYTF.

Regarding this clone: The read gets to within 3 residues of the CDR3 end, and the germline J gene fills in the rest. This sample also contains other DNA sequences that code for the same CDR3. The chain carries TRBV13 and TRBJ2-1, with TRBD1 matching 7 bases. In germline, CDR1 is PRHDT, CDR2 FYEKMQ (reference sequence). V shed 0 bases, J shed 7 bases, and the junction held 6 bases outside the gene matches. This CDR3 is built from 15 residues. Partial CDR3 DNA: TGTGCCAGCAGCTTAGGAACAGGGGTGGGGAATGAG. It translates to CASSLGTGVGNE. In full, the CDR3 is CASSLGTGVGNEQFF.

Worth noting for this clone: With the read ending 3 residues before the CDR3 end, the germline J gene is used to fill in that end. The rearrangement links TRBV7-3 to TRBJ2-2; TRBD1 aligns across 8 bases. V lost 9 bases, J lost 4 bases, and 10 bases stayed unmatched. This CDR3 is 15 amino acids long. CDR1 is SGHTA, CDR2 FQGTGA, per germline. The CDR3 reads CARSRQGTATGELFF. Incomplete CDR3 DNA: TGTGCCAGAAGCCGACAGGGGACAGCCACCGGGGAG.

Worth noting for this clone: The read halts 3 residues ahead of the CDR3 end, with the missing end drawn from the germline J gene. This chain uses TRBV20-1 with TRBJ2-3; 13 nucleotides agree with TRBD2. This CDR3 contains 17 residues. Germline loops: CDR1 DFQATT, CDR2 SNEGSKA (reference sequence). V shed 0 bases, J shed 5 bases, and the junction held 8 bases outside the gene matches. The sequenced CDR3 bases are TGCAGTGCTAGAGATATAGGACTAGCGGGAGCGAGAGATACG. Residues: CSARDIGLAGARDT. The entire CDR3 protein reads CSARDIGLAGARDTQYF.